The 17 T cell receptor beta chains presented below share a single source sample, sequenced in a study of blood T cell repertoires in COVID-19. Clones were sequenced by immunoSEQ multiplex PCR, and TCRdb holds only the in-frame ones, with some missing. The data contain about 150,000 clones, more than 75% of them singletons. Material: peripheral blood. The source is a woman between 50 and 59 years old with acute or convalescent COVID-19.

V gene TRBV4-3 combines with J gene TRBJ1-1; 8 bases map to TRBD1. V shed 0 bases and J 3 bases; nucleotides not matched to a gene: 6. CDR1 and CDR2 (germline): LGHNA, YSLEER. CDR3 length: 16 residues. In DNA form, the CDR3 reads TGCGCCAGCAGCCAAGATGGGCAGGGGGCGGACACTGAAGCTTTCTTT. Translating it yields CASSQDGQGADTEAFF.

The chain is built from TRBV7-2 and TRBJ2-7, with 10 bases aligning to TRBD2. CDR1 and CDR2 (germline): SGHTA, FQGNSA. Trimming at V came to 5 bases and at J to 0 bases, leaving 7 bases not matched to a gene. The CDR3 spans 16 residues. CDR3 nucleotide sequence: TGTGCCAGCAGCCCAGATAGCGGGGGGACCTCCTACGAGCAGTACTTC. It encodes CASSPDSGGTSYEQYF.

This rearrangement joins TRBV19 to TRBJ1-6; a possible D gene is TRBD1 (6 bases). This CDR3 spans 15 amino acids. Germline loops: CDR1 LNHDA, CDR2 SQIVND (reference sequence). Trimming left V 5 bases short and J 8 bases short, with 16 bases between. The CDR3 DNA follows: TGTGCCAGTAGTTTTTTGACAGGAGGAGATTCACCCCTCCACTTT. It is translated as CASSFLTGGDSPLHF.

V and J are TRBV28 and TRBJ2-3; 11 bases are shared with TRBD2. V was clipped by 10 bases and J by 5 bases; unmatched bases: 8. The length of the CDR3 is 14 residues. Per the germline V gene, CDR1 is MDHEN and CDR2 is SYDVKM. The CDR3 loop reads CATPGLAEVDTQYF. Written as DNA, the CDR3 is TGTGCCACCCCGGGACTAGCGGAAGTAGATACGCAGTATTTT.

The chain has TRBV5-1 and TRBJ2-1, with TRBD1 as a possible D gene (6 bases). V was pared by 2 bases and J by 10 bases, with 16 bases between. The CDR3 covers 14 residues. Germline lookup yields CDR1 SGHRS and CDR2 YFSETQ. The CDR3 DNA sequence: TGCGCCAGCAGCTTTGGACAGATGAGGTTCGAGCAGTTCTTC. Amino acid sequence: CASSFGQMRFEQFF.

The table lists this clone with a few counts. CDR3 protein: CASSPDLAGNSYNEQFF. Written as DNA, the CDR3 is TGTGCCAGCAGCCCAGACTTAGCGGGGAACTCCTACAATGAGCAGTTCTTC. The chain joins TRBV7-6 to TRBJ2-1; 8 positions agree with TRBD2. The germline CDR1 and CDR2 sequences are SGHVS and FNYEAQ. V was clipped by 5 bases and J by 0 bases; unmatched bases: 9. This CDR3 has 17 residues.

The V call is TRBV19, the J call TRBJ1-3; D unresolved. V was trimmed by 2 bases and J by 3 bases, leaving 8 bases between them. The CDR3 totals 14 residues. Per the germline V gene, CDR1 is LNHDA and CDR2 is SQIVND (reference sequence). CDR3: CASSINSLGNTIYF. The DNA for the CDR3 is TGTGCCAGTAGTATAAACAGCCTTGGAAACACCATATATTTT.

The sample holds a few counts of this clone. CDR3 in DNA: TGTGCCAGCAGTTTCCGAACGAAGGAGGAAGAAGGCTACACCTTC. Translating it yields CASSFRTKEEEGYTF. The chain recombines TRBV6-2 or TRBV6-3 with TRBJ1-2; D unresolved. Germline V gene lookup returns CDR1 MNHEY and CDR2 SVGEGT. The CDR3 spans 15 residues. Trimming cost V 4 bases and J 8 bases, with 20 bases left between them.

The chain links TRBV5-1 to TRBJ1-2; TRBD1 matches 8 bases. The CDR3 has 17 amino acids. Germline V lookup: CDR1 SGHRS, CDR2 YFSETQ. Unmatched junction bases numbered 9, after V lost 1 base and J lost 1 base. DNA of the CDR3: TGCGCCAGCAGCTTGACGGGACAGGTGCGCCATAACTATGGCTACACCTTC. Its protein product is CASSLTGQVRHNYGYTF. The full variable domain, with the rest looked up from reference TRBV5-1 and TRBJ1-2, is KAGVTQTPRYLIKTRGQQVTLSCSPISGHRSVSWYQQTPGQGLQFLFEYFSETQRNKGNFPGRFSGRQFSNSRSEMNVSTLELGDSALYLCASSLTGQVRHNYGYTFGSGTRLTVV.

The V call is TRBV5-6, the J call TRBJ2-5; 10 nucleotides line up with TRBD2. CDR1 is SGHDT, CDR2 YYEEEE, per germline. The CDR3 contains 14 residues. J lost 4 bases, V lost 5 bases, and 5 bases had no gene match. The CDR3 nucleotides are TGTGCCAGCAGATCGAGCGGGGGGGCAGAGACCCAGTACTTC. It is translated as CASRSSGGAETQYF. Complete variable domain (other parts from reference TRBV5-6 and TRBJ2-5): DAGVTQSPTHLIKTRGQQVTLRCSPKSGHDTVSWYQQALGQGPQFIFQYYEEEERQRGNFPDRFSGHQFPNYSSELNVNALLLGDSALYLCASRSSGGAETQYFGPGTRLLVL.

The rearrangement uses TRBV6-2 or TRBV6-3 and TRBJ1-2; a weak D match, TRBD1 (5 bases). CDR1 and CDR2 from the germline V gene are MNHEY and SVGEGT. Trimming stripped 5 bases from V and 4 bases from J, with 11 bases between. The CDR3 has 13 residues. This CDR3 is CASSTTDPYGYTF. CDR3 bases: TGTGCCAGCAGTACGACAGACCCCTATGGCTACACCTTC.

The V gene is TRBV3-1 (or the pseudogene TRBV3-2), the J gene TRBJ2-5; D unclear. The V end was cut by 2 bases, the J end by 5 bases, with 9 bases between. Per the germline V gene, CDR1 is LGHDT and CDR2 is YNNKEL (reference sequence). The CDR3 loop spans 13 amino acids. Written as DNA, the CDR3 is TGTGCCAGCAGCCAAAGTAGAATGGAGACCCAGTACTTC. Translated, it gives CASSQSRMETQYF.

This clone was detected only a few times. The V call is TRBV14, the J call TRBJ2-5, with TRBD1 matching 7 bases. The CDR3 runs 15 residues. The V gene end was trimmed by 4 bases and the J gene end by 1 base; junction bases not matched to a gene: 6. The germline gives CDR1 SGHDN, CDR2 FVKESK. The CDR3 coding sequence is TGTGCCAGCAGCCCATATGGGACAGTCCAAGAGACCCAGTACTTC. Translated, it gives CASSPYGTVQETQYF.

The CDR3: CASSDWGQGQATNYGYTF. CDR3 sequence (DNA): TGTGCCAGCAGTGATTGGGGACAGGGTCAGGCCACTAACTATGGCTACACCTTC. The V call is TRBV6-1, the J call TRBJ1-2, with 9 positions matching TRBD1. The CDR3 is 18 amino acids. V shed 3 bases, J shed 0 bases, and the junction held 11 bases outside the gene matches. Germline V gene sequence: CDR1 MNHNS, CDR2 SASEGT.

The V call is TRBV20-1, the J call TRBJ2-7; D remains unclear. Germline V gene sequence: CDR1 DFQATT, CDR2 SNEGSKA (reference sequence). V dropped 7 bases and J dropped 12 bases, with 16 bases sitting between them. The CDR3 is 10 amino acids. The CDR3: CSVHAGTAYF. The CDR3 region has the DNA TGCAGTGTTCACGCAGGTACAGCGTACTTC.

V is TRBV12-5 and J is TRBJ2-3; possibly TRBD1 for D (5 bases). The CDR3 is 13 residues long. Germline loops: CDR1 LGHNT, CDR2 FRNRAP. V lost 6 bases to trimming and J lost 2 bases, with 9 bases between them. The CDR3 nucleotides are TGTGCTAGTGGAATTGGGGCCACAGATACGCAGTATTTT. Translating it yields CASGIGATDTQYF.

This chain connects TRBV18 to TRBJ1-6; unclear D gene. The CDR3 loop spans 14 amino acids. The V end was cut by 0 bases, the J end by 8 bases, with 8 bases between. CDR1 is KGHSH, CDR2 LQKENI, per germline. The CDR3 region has the DNA TGTGCCAGCTCACCACCTAACGGGGATTCACCCCTCCACTTT. This codes for CASSPPNGDSPLHF.